The rows below give T cell receptor beta chains drawn from one sample of a study of cytomegalovirus exposure and HLA in healthy donors. Assay: immunoSEQ multiplex PCR; the TCRdb copy retains only in-frame clones and omits some. The repertoire holds approximately 180,000 clones, with 84% as singletons. The specimen was PBMCs. These receptors all stem from a man between 18 and 29 years old in good health and CMV-seronegative. The CDR3 runs from the conserved cysteine through the conserved F or W. D genes are given only for firm matches. The size entry is marked missing in some rows and otherwise reads once, few, many or a size class.

d_call | j_call | v_call | clone_size | cdr3_nt | cdr3_aa
- | TRBJ2-3 | TRBV6-1 | - | TGTGCCAGCAGTGGGCTCGATACGCAGTATTTT | CASSGLDTQYF
- | TRBJ1-3 | TRBV6-5 | few | TGTGCCAGCAGGCCGGGGAGTGGAAACACCATATATTTT | CASRPGSGNTIYF
- | TRBJ2-3 | TRBV27 | - | TGTGCCAGCAGTTTTGACGCGGGGACAGATACGCAGTATTTT | CASSFDAGTDTQYF
- | TRBJ2-1 | TRBV25-1 | - | TGTGCCAGCGCCGGACAGAACAATGAGCAGTTCTTC | CASAGQNNEQFF
- | TRBJ2-3 | TRBV7-2 | - | TGTGCCAGCAGCTTTAGGGGGTGGGGCACAGATACGCAGTATTTT | CASSFRGWGTDTQYF
- | TRBJ1-5 | TRBV29-1 | - | TGCAGCGTTGTGAGTGGAACAGGGCAAAATCAGCCCCAGCATTTT | CSVVSGTGQNQPQHF
- | TRBJ1-1 | TRBV7-2 | - | TGTGCCAGCAGCTTAGCCTCTGAAGCTTTCTTT | CASSLASEAFF
TRBD2 | TRBJ2-6 | TRBV5-1 | - | TGCGCCAGCAGGGGAGGGGTTGCTGGGGCCAACGTCCTGACTTTC | CASRGGVAGANVLTF
TRBD1 | TRBJ1-2 | TRBV19 | - | TGTGCCAGCAAACAGGGGGCGCATAACTATGGCTACACCTTC | CASKQGAHNYGYTF
TRBD1 | TRBJ2-7 | TRBV7-8 | - | TGTGCCAGCAGCTTAGTACGGGACAGGGCTTCCTACGAGCAGTACTTC | CASSLVRDRASYEQYF
- | TRBJ2-2 | TRBV16 | - | TGTGCCAGCAGCCAACGGGCCGGGGAGCTGTTTTTT | CASSQRAGELFF
- | TRBJ1-4 | TRBV19 | - | TGTGCCAGTAGTTCTAAGACAGTTGGAAGTGAAAAACTGTTTTTT | CASSSKTVGSEKLFF
- | TRBJ2-7 | TRBV7-9 | once | TGTGCCAGCAGCTTCGGGACACCCTACGAGCAGTACTTC | CASSFGTPYEQYF
TRBD2 | TRBJ2-7 | TRBV6-1 | once | TGTGCCAGCAGTGAAAGGAAACTAGCGATCCACGAGCAGTACTTC | CASSERKLAIHEQYF
TRBD1 | TRBJ2-7 | TRBV28 | once | TGTGCCAGCAGTTCGCCCGGGACAGGGAGCTACGAGCAGTACTTC | CASSSPGTGSYEQYF
TRBD1 | TRBJ1-2 | TRBV7-8 | - | TGTGCCAGCAGCACCAACCTCGACAGGGGTTTGGGAGGCTACACCTTC | CASSTNLDRGLGGYTF
- | TRBJ1-2 | TRBV5-1 | - | TGCGCCAGCAGCTTTGATGAGGGGGTTGAAGGCTACACCTTC | CASSFDEGVEGYTF
TRBD1 | TRBJ1-1 | TRBV29-1 | once | TGCAGCGGTGGGACAGTGGGACTTGAAGCTTTCTTT | CSGGTVGLEAFF
TRBD1 | TRBJ2-7 | TRBV28 | - | TGTGCCAGCAGCTATCCGGGACAGAGGGGAGAGCAGTACTTC | CASSYPGQRGEQYF
- | TRBJ2-3 | TRBV11-3 | - | TGTGCCAGCAGCTCACAGCCAGATACGCAGTATTTT | CASSSQPDTQYF
- | TRBJ1-1 | TRBV19 | - | TGTGCCAGTACCTCCGGGACTCACACTGAAGCTTTCTTT | CASTSGTHTEAFF
TRBD2 | TRBJ2-3 | TRBV5-1 | - | TGCGCCAGCAGCTCGGGACTAGCGGGGTTAACTAGCACAGATACGCAGTATTTT | CASSSGLAGLTSTDTQYF
- | TRBJ2-4 | TRBV29-1 | - | TGCAGCGTTGGGGCGATAGCCAAAAACATTCAGTACTTC | CSVGAIAKNIQYF
TRBD1 | TRBJ1-1 | TRBV10-3 | few | TGTGCCATCAGTGTCGCGACAGGGACTGAAGCTTTCTTT | CAISVATGTEAFF
- | TRBJ1-2 | TRBV18 | once | TGTGCCAGCTCCTACTATGATGGGGAGTATGGCTACACCTTC | CASSYYDGEYGYTF
- | TRBJ2-5 | TRBV7-9 | - | TGTGCCAGCAGCTTAGGGGATAGGGAGCAAGAGACCCAGTACTTC | CASSLGDREQETQYF
- | TRBJ1-1 | TRBV5-1 | - | TGCGCCAGCAGCTTGGAGGGGAATGGAGCTTTCTTT | CASSLEGNGAFF
- | TRBJ2-1 | TRBV28 | - | TGTGCCAGCAGTTTTAGTGGTCCCTACAATGAGCAGTTCTTC | CASSFSGPYNEQFF
- | TRBJ1-6 | TRBV30 | once | TGTGCCTGGAGTCTGGGGGACAATAATTCACCCCTCCACTTT | CAWSLGDNNSPLHF
TRBD1 | TRBJ2-5 | TRBV5-1 | - | TGCGCCAGCAGCTTGGGGGACAGGGCGCCCAGCCAAGAGACCCAGTACTTC | CASSLGDRAPSQETQYF
- | TRBJ2-5 | TRBV11-2 | - | TGTGCCAGCAGCTTCCAGGGACAAGAGACCCAGTACTTC | CASSFQGQETQYF
- | TRBJ2-6 | TRBV28 | - | TGTGCCAGCCGTCGGGACATGAGCTCTGGGGCCAACGTCCTGACTTTC | CASRRDMSSGANVLTF
- | TRBJ1-2 | TRBV19 | - | TGTGCCAGTAATCAGGGGATCCCTTGGGATGGCTACACCTTC | CASNQGIPWDGYTF
- | TRBJ1-3 | TRBV5-1 | - | TGCGCCAGCAGCCTCGACCCGAGCGGCCAAAACACCATATATTTT | CASSLDPSGQNTIYF
- | TRBJ1-3 | TRBV9 | - | TGTGCCAGCAGCGTAGTCCCTACTGGAAACACCATATATTTT | CASSVVPTGNTIYF
- | TRBJ2-5 | TRBV7-3 | - | TGTGCCAGCAGTGCGGCCTATCAAGAGACCCAGTACTTC | CASSAAYQETQYF
- | TRBJ1-5 | TRBV19 | - | TGTGCCAGTAGTGCCCAGAATCAGCCCCAGCATTTT | CASSAQNQPQHF
- | TRBJ2-1 | TRBV11-2 | - | TGTGCCAGCAGATCAGGACGCTTAGGGAGTGAGCAGTTCTTC | CASRSGRLGSEQFF
TRBD2 | TRBJ2-5 | TRBV5-1 | - | TGCGCCTCCCGACTAGCAGAAGAGACCCAGTACTTC | CASRLAEETQYF
TRBD2 | TRBJ2-7 | TRBV7-9 | once | TGTGCCAGCAGCTTAGGGCCTAGCGGGAGAAGTCTTGAGGAGCAGTACTTC | CASSLGPSGRSLEEQYF
TRBD2 | TRBJ2-1 | TRBV28 | - | TGTGCCAGCAGTTTTAGCGGGATCATCTCCGATGAGCAGTTCTTC | CASSFSGIISDEQFF
- | TRBJ1-5 | TRBV6-5 | - | TGTGCCACCCAAAACGGCGGGGGGCAGCCCCAGCATTTT | CATQNGGGQPQHF
TRBD2 | TRBJ2-5 | TRBV7-9 | - | TGTGCCAGCAGCCTAGCGGAGTGGGAGACCCAGTACTTC | CASSLAEWETQYF
- | TRBJ2-3 | TRBV19 | - | TGTGCCAGTAGTATAGGACTATCGAACACAGATACGCAGTATTTT | CASSIGLSNTDTQYF
TRBD1 | TRBJ1-1 | TRBV11-2 | - | TGTGCCAGCAGACCACAGGGGGCGAGGACTGAAGCTTTCTTT | CASRPQGARTEAFF
- | TRBJ1-4 | TRBV6-5 | - | TGTGCCAGCAGTTACGGGTCAAATGCGGTTAATGAAAAACTGTTTTTT | CASSYGSNAVNEKLFF
- | TRBJ2-6 | TRBV4-3 | - | TGCGCCAGCAGCCAAGATCCCCTTGGGGCCAACGTCCTGACTTTC | CASSQDPLGANVLTF
TRBD1 | TRBJ2-7 | TRBV7-9 | - | TGTGCCAGCAGCTCTCCCTACAGGGGACACGAGCAGTACTTC | CASSSPYRGHEQYF
TRBD1 | TRBJ2-3 | TRBV7-2 | - | TGTGCCAGCAGCTTATTATCCAGGGGGCAGGGCACAGATACGCAGTATTTT | CASSLLSRGQGTDTQYF
TRBD1 | TRBJ2-6 | TRBV28 | - | TGTGCCAGCAGCAATCCGGGACAGGGGATTCCTATGGGGGCCAACGTCCTGACTTTC | CASSNPGQGIPMGANVLTF
TRBD2 | TRBJ2-3 | TRBV5-1 | - | TGCGCCAGCAGCTTCGGCGGGAGGAGTACAGATACGCAGTATTTT | CASSFGGRSTDTQYF
TRBD1 | TRBJ2-7 | TRBV27 | - | TGTGCCAGCAGTCGATCAGGGGGCGTTTACGAGCAGTACTTC | CASSRSGGVYEQYF
- | TRBJ2-7 | TRBV28 | - | TGTGCCAGCAGCTCCATTTGGCCGGAGGACGAGCAGTACTTC | CASSSIWPEDEQYF
- | TRBJ1-5 | TRBV9 | - | TGTGCCAGCAGCCTAACAGGGATTTCGCAGCCCCAGCATTTT | CASSLTGISQPQHF
- | TRBJ2-7 | TRBV29-1 | - | TGCAGCGTTTCTACAAGCGGAGCCCGCTACGAGCAGTACTTC | CSVSTSGARYEQYF
- | TRBJ2-1 | TRBV19 | - | TGTGCCACCGCGCGAAGCTCCTACAATGAGCAGTTCTTC | CATARSSYNEQFF
- | TRBJ2-5 | TRBV21-1 | - | TGTGCCAGCAGACTAGGCGTGTACCAAGAGACCCAGTACTTC | CASRLGVYQETQYF